This T cell receptor beta chain was documented in a study of cytomegalovirus exposure and HLA in healthy donors. Notes on this clone: Its target is not known.

Amplification used 60 Vbeta primers and 13 Jbeta primers. Profiled with immunoSEQ multiplex PCR; TCRdb holds only in-frame clones, not every one. The repertoire holds about 120,000 clones, with over 70% as singletons. Unrecorded immune exposure was likely among donors, who were nominally healthy when sampled. Germline loops: CDR1 KGHSH, CDR2 LQKENI. The CDR3 extends over 15 amino acids. V dropped 3 bases and J dropped 4 bases, with 13 bases sitting between them. Points from the study as a whole: Later analysis showed most CMV-associated TCR beta chains appearing HLA-restricted. In an earlier analysis, productive rearrangement rates for most beta V segments clustered near 87% or 30%.

The V call is TRBV18, the J call TRBJ2-1; the D gene is possibly TRBD2 (7 bases). The source of this sequence is a female donor in good health and CMV-seropositive. Sequencing was done on a sample of PBMCs. CDR3 DNA sequence: TGTGCCAGCTCACCCCCGGGGGGACAATACAATGAGCAGTTCTTC. Protein product: CASSPPGGQYNEQFF.